The 20 T cell receptor beta chains below were found in one sample sequenced in a study of T cells after yellow fever vaccination. Using its own MiXCR run on the 5' RACE reads, TCRdb lists one record per CDR3 protein. The table has approximately 330,000 distinct CDR3 sequences, approximately 13% seen once. The input for sequencing was CD4+ T cells sorted from PBMCs, taken 15 days after the yellow fever booster vaccination. Source of these receptors: a man between 18 and 35 years old who received the YFV17D yellow fever vaccine.

CDR3 coding DNA: TGTGCCACCCCCTCGGCGCCGTACCAAGAGACCCAGTACTTC. Translation: CATPSAPYQETQYF. This chain joins TRBV6-2 or TRBV6-3 and TRBJ2-5, with D hard to call. Looked up from germline, CDR1 is MNHEY and CDR2 is SVGEGT. This CDR3 contains 14 residues. Trimming removed 10 bases at V and 0 bases at J, with 15 bases between.

This clonotype was found many times. This sequence joins TRBV5-1 and TRBJ2-3, with D unresolved. CDR1 SGHRS and CDR2 YFSETQ come from the germline V gene. V was pared by 3 bases and J by 6 bases, with 11 bases between. The CDR3 consists of 13 residues. In nucleotides, the CDR3 is TGCGCCAGCAGCTCCAACGCTCAGGATACGCAGTATTTT. This gives the protein CASSSNAQDTQYF.

The V and J genes are TRBV9 and TRBJ1-1; the D gene is possibly TRBD1 (5 bases). Looked up from germline, CDR1 is SGDLS and CDR2 is YYNGEE. V lost 3 bases, J lost 4 bases, and 19 bases lay in between. The CDR3 runs to 16 residues. CDR3 sequence (DNA): TGTGCCAGCAGCGCGGGGGGGGGGACCCTGGGCACTGAAGCTTTCTTT. Translating gives CASSAGGGTLGTEAFF.

The chain employs TRBV4-3 and TRBJ1-2; D remains ambiguous. This CDR3 contains 13 residues. The ends were cut back, 0 bases at V and 2 bases at J, with 4 bases in the middle. From germline, CDR1 is LGHNA and CDR2 YSLEER. This CDR3 is CASSQEQNYGYTF. DNA of the CDR3: TGCGCCAGCAGCCAAGAACAGAACTATGGCTACACCTTC.

The rearrangement links TRBV7-6 to TRBJ2-3; weak D call: TRBD1 (5 bases). Trimming cost V 3 bases and J 5 bases, with 9 bases left between them. Per the germline V gene, CDR1 is SGHVS and CDR2 is FNYEAQ. The CDR3 spans 13 residues. The DNA for the CDR3 is TGTGCCAGCAGCTTTGGGGCTCTAGATACGCAGTATTTT. It specifies CASSFGALDTQYF.

The chain couples TRBV21-1 to TRBJ2-5; the tabulated D call, TRBD2, remains unverified against the DNA. TRBV21-1 is flagged as a pseudogene. The CDR3 is 16 residues long. The CDR3 here is CASSPMGLAAQETQYF. The CDR3 DNA reads as TGTGCCAGCAGCCCGATGGGACTAGCGGCCCAAGAGACCCAGTACTTC.

This clonotype came up a few times. The CDR3 spells CASSLGGALSITEAFF. The DNA for the CDR3 is TGTGCCAGCAGCTTAGGCGGGGCTTTATCTATCACTGAAGCTTTCTTT. The J gene is TRBJ1-1, the V gene TRBV7-9, with D maybe TRBD1 (5 bases). V gave up 1 base and J gave up 4 bases, with 16 bases separating them. Germline lookup yields CDR1 SEHNR and CDR2 FQNEAQ (reference sequence). CDR3 size: 16 residues.

This clonotype was seen only a few times. The chain employs TRBV3-1 and TRBJ1-2; D might be TRBD1 (5 bases). Trimming pared 4 bases from V and 8 bases from J, leaving 17 bases between. The length of the CDR3 is 14 residues. CDR1 and CDR2 (germline): LGHDT, YNNKEL (reference sequence). The DNA for the CDR3 is TGTGCCAGCAGCCCCCACGGGGGGGTATCCGGCTACACCTTC. As protein: CASSPHGGVSGYTF. The full variable domain, in which reference TRBV3-1 and TRBJ1-2 provide the parts outside the CDR3, is DTAVSQTPKYLVTQMGNDKSIKCEQNLGHDTMYWYKQDSKKFLKIMFSYNNKELIINETVPNRFSPKSPDKAHLNLHINSLELGDSAVYFCASSPHGGVSGYTFGSGTRLTVV.

There are a few counts of this clonotype. The V and J genes are TRBV7-9 and TRBJ1-2, with D uncertain. V was trimmed by 1 base and J by 4 bases, leaving 13 bases between them. The CDR3 covers 15 residues. CDR1 is SEHNR and CDR2 is FQNEAQ in the germline V gene (reference sequence). This chain's CDR3 is CASSLGSQVFYGYTF. CDR3 nucleotide sequence: TGTGCCAGCAGCTTAGGGTCCCAGGTTTTCTATGGCTACACCTTC.

This clonotype was observed a handful of times. The CDR3 loop is CASSSGPNYEQYF. The CDR3 DNA follows: TGTGCCAGCAGCTCCGGACCAAACTACGAGCAGTACTTC. V is TRBV11-3 and J is TRBJ2-7; D is unclear. The CDR3 length is 13 residues. V was trimmed by 4 bases and J by 3 bases, leaving 10 bases between them. Germline CDR1 SGHNT, CDR2 YENEEA. Using reference TRBV11-3 and TRBJ2-7 for the parts outside the CDR3, the full variable domain is EAGVVQSPRYKIIEKKQPVAFWCNPISGHNTLYWYLQNLGQGPELLIRYENEEAVDDSQLPKDRFSAERLKGVDSTLKIQPAELGDSAVYLCASSSGPNYEQYFGPGTRLTVT.

The rearrangement joins TRBV5-1 to TRBJ2-5, with TRBD2 matching over 13 bases. Trimming at V came to 0 bases and at J to 3 bases, leaving 2 bases not matched to a gene. The germline gives CDR1 SGHRS, CDR2 YFSETQ. The CDR3 covers 16 residues. CDR3 nucleotides: TGCGCCAGCAGCTTGGGACTAGCGGGGGGCGAAGAGACCCAGTACTTC. Its protein product is CASSLGLAGGEETQYF.

The chain uses TRBV29-1 and TRBJ1-6, with D perhaps TRBD1 (6 bases). The V end was cut by 7 bases, the J end by 10 bases, with 17 bases between. The CDR3 is 13 amino acids. CDR1 and CDR2 from the germline V gene are SQVTM and ANQGSEA. The CDR3 nucleotides are TGCAGCGCCGGACGGACAGAGAACTCACCCCTCCACTTT. Translation: CSAGRTENSPLHF.

This clonotype was counted only a few times. The CDR3 DNA follows: TGCGCCAGCAGAGTCGACGAAAAACTGTTTTTT. This sequence encodes CASRVDEKLFF. The chain couples TRBV5-1 to TRBJ1-4; the D is unclear. Trimming took off 5 bases at V and 8 bases at J, with 7 bases between the two ends. The CDR3 runs 11 residues. Looked up from germline, CDR1 is SGHRS and CDR2 is YFSETQ. Complete variable domain (other parts from reference TRBV5-1 and TRBJ1-4): KAGVTQTPRYLIKTRGQQVTLSCSPISGHRSVSWYQQTPGQGLQFLFEYFSETQRNKGNFPGRFSGRQFSNSRSEMNVSTLELGDSALYLCASRVDEKLFFGSGTQLSVL.

The rearrangement uses TRBV7-8 and TRBJ2-2, with a weak D call TRBD1 (5 bases). In germline, CDR1 is SGHVS, CDR2 FQNEAQ. This CDR3 contains 15 residues. Trimming removed 5 bases from V and 7 bases from J, with 17 bases in between. Here the CDR3 reads CASSPGGRVGGELFF. In DNA, the CDR3 is TGTGCCAGCAGCCCGGGCGGCAGGGTGGGCGGGGAGCTGTTTTTT.

The J gene is TRBJ2-2, the V gene TRBV5-1; tentatively, D is TRBD1 (6 bases). Trimming left V 4 bases short and J 7 bases short, with 14 bases between. This CDR3 spans 14 amino acids. Looked up from germline, CDR1 is SGHRS and CDR2 is YFSETQ. DNA for the CDR3: TGCGCCAGCAGCGAACAGGGCGTGAACGGGGAGCTGTTTTTT. Residues: CASSEQGVNGELFF.

Only a few counts were recorded for this clonotype. The rearrangement joins TRBV29-1 to TRBJ1-1, with 9 bases lining up with TRBD1. V shed 6 bases and J 5 bases; nucleotides not matched to a gene: 10. The CDR3 covers 14 residues. CDR1 SQVTM and CDR2 ANQGSEA come from the germline V gene. CDR3 in amino acids: CSVVPGQGITEAFF. DNA of the CDR3: TGCAGCGTAGTCCCGGGACAGGGAATAACTGAAGCTTTCTTT.

A few counts support this clonotype. The chain uses TRBV11-1 and TRBJ2-2; D is unclear. Trimming pared 1 base from V and 4 bases from J, leaving 13 bases between. The CDR3 covers 16 residues. In germline, CDR1 is SGHAT, CDR2 FQDESV (reference sequence). Here the CDR3 reads CASSLGRIRSTGELFF. CDR3 bases: TGTGCCAGCAGCTTAGGTCGGATCAGAAGCACCGGGGAGCTGTTTTTT.

The rearrangement uses TRBV10-3 and TRBJ2-1; D is tentatively TRBD1 or TRBD2 (5 bases each). V lost 1 base and J lost 2, with 9 bases in between. Per the germline V gene, CDR1 is ENHRY and CDR2 is SYGVKD. The CDR3 totals 15 residues. The CDR3 loop reads CAISEYGGAYNEQFF. DNA of the CDR3: TGTGCCATCAGTGAGTATGGGGGAGCCTACAATGAGCAGTTCTTC.

J is TRBJ1-2 and V is TRBV3-1; no definite D call. The CDR3 consists of 14 residues. Per germline, CDR1 LGHDT and CDR2 YNNKEL (reference sequence). Trimming took off 4 bases at V and 1 base at J, with 10 bases between the two ends. The CDR3 here is CASSPTASNYGYTF. The CDR3 nucleotides are TGTGCCAGCAGCCCTACAGCGAGTAACTATGGCTACACCTTC.

The gene calls are TRBV6-6 and TRBJ1-1, with D unresolved. V was clipped by 7 bases and J by 5 bases, with 17 bases between them. Germline-derived CDR1 and CDR2 are MNHNY and SVGAGI (reference sequence). The CDR3 is made up of 14 amino acids. CDR3 sequence reads: CASTPGPLGTEAFF. In nucleotides, the CDR3 is TGTGCCAGCACGCCGGGCCCCTTAGGGACTGAAGCTTTCTTT.